This T cell receptor (beta chain) was sequenced for a study of metastatic and nonmetastatic thyroid tumors. Turning to the study itself: Peripheral blood and tumor or nodule samples from malignant and benign thyroid patients were compared.

MiXCR was used by TCRdb to re-call the PCR reads. The sample shows tens of thousands of clones, over 20% of them seen only once. The CDR3 length is 16 residues. The junction had 6 bases not matched to a gene; V was cut back by 5 bases and J by 2 bases. Germline V CDR1 and CDR2: SGHAT, FQNNGV. The entire patient cohort was treatment-naive prior to thyroid surgery. Specimen: blood. The receptor was isolated from a female donor with papillary thyroid cancer or a benign thyroid nodule (not recorded which). Some clones in this sample may be carry-over from other donors' samples. The rearrangement uses TRBV11-2 and TRBJ2-3; 11 bases are a match to TRBD2. CDR3 nucleotide sequence: TGTGCCAGCAGCCTTTTAGCGGGAGGGAACACAGATACGCAGTATTTT. Translation gives CASSLLAGGNTDTQYF.